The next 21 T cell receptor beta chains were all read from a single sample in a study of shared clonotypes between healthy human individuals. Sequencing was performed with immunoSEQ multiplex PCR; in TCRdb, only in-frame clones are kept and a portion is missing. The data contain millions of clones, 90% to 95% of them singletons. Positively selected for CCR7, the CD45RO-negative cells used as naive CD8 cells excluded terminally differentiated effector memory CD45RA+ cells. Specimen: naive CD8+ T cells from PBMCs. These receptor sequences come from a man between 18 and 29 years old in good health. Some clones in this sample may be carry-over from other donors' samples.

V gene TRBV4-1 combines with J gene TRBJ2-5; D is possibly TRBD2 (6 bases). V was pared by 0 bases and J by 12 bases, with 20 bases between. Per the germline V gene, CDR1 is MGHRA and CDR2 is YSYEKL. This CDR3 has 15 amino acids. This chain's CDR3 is CASSQDVATQGGEYF. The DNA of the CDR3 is TGCGCCAGCAGCCAAGATGTGGCGACCCAAGGAGGGGAGTACTTC.

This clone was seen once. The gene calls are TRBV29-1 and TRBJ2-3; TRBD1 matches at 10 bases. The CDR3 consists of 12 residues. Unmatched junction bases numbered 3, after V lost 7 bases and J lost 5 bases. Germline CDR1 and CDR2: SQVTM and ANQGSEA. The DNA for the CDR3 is TGCAGCGGACAGGGGGCGCGAGATACGCAGTATTTT. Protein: CSGQGARDTQYF.

Here the CDR3 DNA reads TGTGCCAGCAGTTCAGCCGGGTCCAATACGCAGTATTTT. This codes for CASSSAGSNTQYF. The chain recombines TRBV6-5 with TRBJ2-3; unclear D gene. The germline V and J ends were trimmed by 4 bases and 7 bases, with 12 bases remaining between them. The CDR3 is 13 amino acids. Germline V gene data show CDR1 as MNHEY and CDR2 as SVGAGI.

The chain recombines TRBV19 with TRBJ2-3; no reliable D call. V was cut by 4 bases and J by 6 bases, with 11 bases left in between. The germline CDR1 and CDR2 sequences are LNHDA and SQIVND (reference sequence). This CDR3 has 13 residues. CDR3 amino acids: CASSRTETDTQYF. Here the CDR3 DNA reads TGTGCCAGTAGTAGAACGGAGACGGATACGCAGTATTTT. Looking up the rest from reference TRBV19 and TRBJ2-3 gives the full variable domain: DGGITQSPKYLFRKEGQNVTLSCEQNLNHDAMYWYRQDPGQGLRLIYYSQIVNDFQKGDIAEGYSVSREKKESFPLTVTSAQKNPTAFYLCASSRTETDTQYFGPGTRLTVL.

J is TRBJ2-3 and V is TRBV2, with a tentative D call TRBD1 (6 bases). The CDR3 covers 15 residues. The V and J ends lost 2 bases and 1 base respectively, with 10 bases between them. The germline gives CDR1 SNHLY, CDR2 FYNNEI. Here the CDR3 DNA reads TGTGCCAGCAGTGAATCCTGGACAGGCACAGATACGCAGTATTTT. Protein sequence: CASSESWTGTDTQYF.

Written as DNA, the CDR3 is TGTGCCAGCAGCCCCCCATCGGGGGATGAGCAGTTCTTC. This translates into CASSPPSGDEQFF. The chain carries TRBV9 and TRBJ2-1, with D tentatively TRBD2 (6 bases). The germline V gene encodes CDR1 SGDLS and CDR2 YYNGEE. Trimming shortened V by 4 bases and J by 8 bases, and 13 bases separated the two germline ends. The CDR3 is 13 amino acids.

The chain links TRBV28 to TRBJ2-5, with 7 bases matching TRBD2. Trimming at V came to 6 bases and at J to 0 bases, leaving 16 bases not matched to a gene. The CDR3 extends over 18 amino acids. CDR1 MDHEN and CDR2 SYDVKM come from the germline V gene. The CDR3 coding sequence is TGTGCCAGCAGCCAATGGTGGGGGACTACCGAGTACCAAGAGACCCAGTACTTC. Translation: CASSQWWGTTEYQETQYF.

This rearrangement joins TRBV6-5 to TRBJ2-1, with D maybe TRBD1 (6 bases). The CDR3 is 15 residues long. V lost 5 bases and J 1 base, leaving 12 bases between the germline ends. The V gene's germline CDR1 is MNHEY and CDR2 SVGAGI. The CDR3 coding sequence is TGTGCCAGCAGTCCGGGACACCCATCCTACAATGAGCAGTTCTTC. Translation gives CASSPGHPSYNEQFF.

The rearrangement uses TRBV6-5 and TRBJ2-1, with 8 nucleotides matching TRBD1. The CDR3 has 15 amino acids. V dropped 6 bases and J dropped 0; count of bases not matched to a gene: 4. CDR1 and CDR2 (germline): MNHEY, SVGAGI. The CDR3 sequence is CASRPTGGSYNEQFF. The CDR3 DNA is TGTGCCAGCAGACCAACAGGGGGCTCCTACAATGAGCAGTTCTTC.

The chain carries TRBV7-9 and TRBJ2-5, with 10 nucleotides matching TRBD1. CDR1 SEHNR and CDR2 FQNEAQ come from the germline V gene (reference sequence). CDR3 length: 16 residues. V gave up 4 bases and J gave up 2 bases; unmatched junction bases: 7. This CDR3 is CASSSLRDRGQETQYF. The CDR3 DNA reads TGTGCCAGCAGCTCGCTCCGGGACAGGGGACAAGAGACCCAGTACTTC.

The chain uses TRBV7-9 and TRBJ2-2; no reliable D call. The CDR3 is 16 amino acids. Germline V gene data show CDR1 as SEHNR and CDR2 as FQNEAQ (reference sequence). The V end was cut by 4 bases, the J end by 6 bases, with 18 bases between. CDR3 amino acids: CASSSWTQWESGELFF. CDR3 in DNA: TGTGCCAGCAGCTCTTGGACCCAATGGGAATCCGGGGAGCTGTTTTTT.

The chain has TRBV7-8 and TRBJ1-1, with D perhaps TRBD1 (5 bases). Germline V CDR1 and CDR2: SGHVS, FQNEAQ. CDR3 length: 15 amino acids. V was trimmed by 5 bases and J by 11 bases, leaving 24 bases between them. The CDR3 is CASSRSVGLGVPAFF. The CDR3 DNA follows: TGTGCCAGCAGCCGCAGTGTCGGATTGGGGGTGCCGGCTTTCTTT.

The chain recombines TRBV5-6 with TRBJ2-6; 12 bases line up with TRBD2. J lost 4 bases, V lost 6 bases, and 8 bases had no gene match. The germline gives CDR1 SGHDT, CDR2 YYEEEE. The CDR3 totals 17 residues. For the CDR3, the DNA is TGTGCCAGCACCCCGACTAGCGGGAGAGACGGGGCCAACGTCCTGACTTTC. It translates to CASTPTSGRDGANVLTF. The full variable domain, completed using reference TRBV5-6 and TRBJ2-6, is DAGVTQSPTHLIKTRGQQVTLRCSPKSGHDTVSWYQQALGQGPQFIFQYYEEEERQRGNFPDRFSGHQFPNYSSELNVNALLLGDSALYLCASTPTSGRDGANVLTFGAGSRLTVL.

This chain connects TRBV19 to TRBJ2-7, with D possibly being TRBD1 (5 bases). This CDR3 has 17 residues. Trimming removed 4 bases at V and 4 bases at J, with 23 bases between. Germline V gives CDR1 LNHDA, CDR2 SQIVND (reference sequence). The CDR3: CASSSRRKGQYKYEQYF. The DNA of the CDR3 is TGTGCCAGTAGTAGTCGACGAAAGGGGCAGTATAAGTACGAGCAGTACTTC.

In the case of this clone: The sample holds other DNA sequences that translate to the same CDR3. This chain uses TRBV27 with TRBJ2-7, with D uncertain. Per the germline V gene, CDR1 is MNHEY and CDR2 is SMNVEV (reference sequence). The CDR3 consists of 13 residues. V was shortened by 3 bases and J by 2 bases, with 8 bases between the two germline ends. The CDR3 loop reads CASSLGSTYEQYF. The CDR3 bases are TGTGCCAGCAGTTTGGGGTCAACCTACGAGCAGTACTTC.

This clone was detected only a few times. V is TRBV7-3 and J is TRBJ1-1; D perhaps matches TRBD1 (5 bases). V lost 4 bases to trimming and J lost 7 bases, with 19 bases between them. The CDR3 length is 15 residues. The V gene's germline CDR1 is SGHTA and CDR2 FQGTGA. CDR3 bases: TGTGCCAGCAGCTCGAGACACGCCGGACAAGGTGAAGCTTTCTTT. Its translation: CASSSRHAGQGEAFF.

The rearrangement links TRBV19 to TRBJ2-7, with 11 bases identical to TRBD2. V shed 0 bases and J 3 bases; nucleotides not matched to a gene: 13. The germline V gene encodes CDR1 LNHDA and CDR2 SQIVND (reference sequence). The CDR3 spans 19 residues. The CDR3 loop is CASSIDLGRGLAESYEQYF. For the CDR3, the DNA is TGTGCCAGTAGTATAGATTTAGGGAGGGGACTAGCGGAGAGCTACGAGCAGTACTTC.

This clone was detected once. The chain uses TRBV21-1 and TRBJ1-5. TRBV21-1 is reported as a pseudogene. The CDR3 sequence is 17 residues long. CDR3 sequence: CASSKARGRSGNQPQHF. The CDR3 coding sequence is TGTGCCAGCAGCAAAGCTCGTGGGAGATCGGGCAATCAGCCCCAGCATTTT.

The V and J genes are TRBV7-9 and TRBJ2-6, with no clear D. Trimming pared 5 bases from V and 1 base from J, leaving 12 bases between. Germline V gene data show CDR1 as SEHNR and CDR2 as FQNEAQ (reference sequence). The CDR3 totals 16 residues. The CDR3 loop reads CASSPFPRSGANVLTF. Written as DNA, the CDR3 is TGTGCCAGCAGCCCCTTCCCCCGATCTGGGGCCAACGTCCTGACTTTC.

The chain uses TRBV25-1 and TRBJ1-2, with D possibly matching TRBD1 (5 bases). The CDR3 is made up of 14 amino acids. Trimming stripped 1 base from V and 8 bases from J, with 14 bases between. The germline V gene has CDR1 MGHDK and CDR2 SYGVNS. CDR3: CASSELGDSEGYTF. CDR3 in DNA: TGTGCCAGCAGTGAATTGGGGGATTCCGAGGGCTACACCTTC.

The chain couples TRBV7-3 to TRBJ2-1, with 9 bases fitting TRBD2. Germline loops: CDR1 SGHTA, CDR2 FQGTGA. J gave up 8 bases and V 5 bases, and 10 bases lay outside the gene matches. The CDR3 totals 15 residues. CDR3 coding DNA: TGTGCCAGCAGCCCCGCTATAGCGGGAGTCGATGAGCAGTTCTTC. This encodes CASSPAIAGVDEQFF.